This entry is about one TCR beta chain. Its cognate antigen is unknown. This specimen comes from a study of T cell responses to AZD1222 COVID-19 vaccine. Profiling relied on immunoSEQ multiplex PCR, and the TCRdb table lists in-frame clones only, not all of them. The sample shows about 130,000 clones, over 75% of them seen only once. Study findings and constraints: Donors, mostly white British, included more females; clonal diversity was possibly underestimated.

The CDR3 has 16 residues. Germline values: CDR1 SGHTA, CDR2 FQGTGA. Trimming pared 2 bases from V and 1 base from J, leaving 9 bases between. The V and J genes are TRBV7-3 and TRBJ2-6, with a weak D call TRBD2 (5 bases). Sample: peripheral blood, taken on day 0 of AZD1222 vaccination. The receptor was derived from an adult in good health. The chain's CDR3 is CASSLYGESGANVLTF. In DNA, the CDR3 is TGTGCCAGCAGCTTATATGGGGAGTCTGGGGCCAACGTCCTGACTTTC.